These 7 T cell receptor beta chains originate from one sample sequenced in a study of PD-1 blockade in classical Hodgkin lymphoma. Every patient had relapsed following autologous stem cell transplantation, and cohorts differed in brentuximab vedotin exposure. The repertoire was sequenced with immunoSEQ multiplex PCR; TCRdb's copy has only in-frame clones and lacks some. The sample shows about 59,000 clones, over 85% of them seen only once. This sample comprised peripheral blood mononuclear cells (PBMCs), obtained at baseline. These receptors were obtained from a human donor with classical Hodgkin lymphoma.

The rearrangement uses TRBV4-1 and TRBJ2-2; 9 nucleotides line up with TRBD2. The CDR3 spans 15 residues. Germline V CDR1 and CDR2: MGHRA, YSYEKL. Losses at the gene ends were 1 base for V and 5 bases for J; bases not matched to a gene: 2. The CDR3: CASSQGLAGTGELFF. The DNA of the CDR3 is TGCGCCAGCAGCCAAGGTCTAGCGGGGACCGGGGAGCTGTTTTTT.

The J gene is TRBJ1-6, the V gene TRBV19; D is ambiguous. CDR1 LNHDA and CDR2 SQIVND come from the germline V gene (reference sequence). This CDR3 spans 13 amino acids. V gave up 6 bases and J gave up 11 bases, with 14 bases separating them. The CDR3 reads CASRWQAEAPLHF. The CDR3 DNA follows: TGTGCCAGTAGATGGCAGGCGGAAGCACCCCTCCACTTT.

DNA for the CDR3: TGTGCCAGCAGCATCACAGGGGCTAATTCACCCCTCCACTTT. It encodes CASSITGANSPLHF. The chain links TRBV7-2 to TRBJ1-6; TRBD1 matches 7 bases. Germline CDR1 and CDR2: SGHTA and FQGNSA. The junction had 4 bases not matched to a gene; V was cut back by 5 bases and J by 6 bases. The CDR3 length is 14 residues.

The V and J genes are TRBV30 and TRBJ2-3; D unresolved. This CDR3 is built from 15 residues. CDR1 is GTSNPN, CDR2 SVGIG, per germline (reference sequence). V was clipped by 0 bases and J by 0 bases, with 10 bases between them. CDR3 region: CAWSVQIQSTDTQYF. The CDR3 DNA is TGTGCCTGGAGTGTTCAGATCCAAAGCACAGATACGCAGTATTTT.

Comments on this clone: One end of the junction fails to match germline, which may point to a read error. The rearrangement links TRBV11-2 to TRBJ2-7, with 9 bases aligning to TRBD1. The CDR3 consists of 15 residues. Looked up from germline, CDR1 is SGHAT and CDR2 is FQNNGV. The chain's CDR3 is CASSLVTGGSHEQYF. CDR3 bases: TGTGCCAGCAGCTTAGTCACAGGGGGCTCCCACGAGCAGTACTTC.

This chain uses TRBV28 with TRBJ1-1; D is unclear. Germline V CDR1 and CDR2: MDHEN, SYDVKM. The CDR3 is 15 amino acids. Trimming shortened V by 1 base and J by 0 bases, and 9 bases separated the two germline ends. CDR3 nucleotide sequence: TGTGCCAGCAGTTTATTCGGGCCCATGAACACTGAAGCTTTCTTT. This encodes CASSLFGPMNTEAFF.

The gene calls are TRBV2 and TRBJ2-5; D might be TRBD1 (6 bases). The length of the CDR3 is 15 residues. V gave up 8 bases and J gave up 0 bases, with 16 bases separating them. Germline V lookup: CDR1 SNHLY, CDR2 FYNNEI. The CDR3: CASALDSLNQETQYF. CDR3 DNA: TGTGCCAGCGCCCTGGACAGTCTAAACCAAGAGACCCAGTACTTC.